The rows below give T cell receptor beta chains drawn from one sample of a study of T-cell memory formation after mild COVID-19. TCRdb re-analysed the 5' RACE reads in MiXCR, keeping a single row per CDR3 protein. The sample holds about 290,000 distinct CDR3 sequences, approximately 16% seen once. Material: PBMCs or a T cell subset sorted from them (not recorded which). The receptors come from a man aged 18-30 years who had mild COVID-19 (a few samples of this study predate the infection). Cell type and time point are not known. Each CDR3 is given with its conserved first and last residue.

j_call	v_call	cdr3_aa
TRBJ2-7	TRBV27	CASSPSASYEQYF
TRBJ1-1	TRBV11-2	CASRPSRGRGTEAFF
TRBJ2-3	TRBV7-3	CASSSKTGQGRTDTQYF
TRBJ1-2	TRBV12-3/TRBV12-4	CASKGQGTTNYGYTF
TRBJ1-1	TRBV9	CASSAGGPNTEAFF
TRBJ1-2	TRBV6-2/TRBV6-3	CASSPKETGHYGYTF
TRBJ2-5	TRBV6-6	CASSWGGEEETQYF
TRBJ2-3	TRBV29-1	CSVEGGDTTSTDTQYF
TRBJ1-1	TRBV5-1	CASSLWDSGGTEAFF
TRBJ2-1	TRBV5-1	CASSPGVVYNEQFF
TRBJ2-7	TRBV7-9	CASSFRDVYEQYF
TRBJ1-6	TRBV25-1	CASSEGGQETSPLHF
TRBJ2-7	TRBV7-8	CASSSRLGQYF